The next 23 T cell receptor beta chains were all read from a single sample in a study of CD8 T cells in ankylosing spondylitis (dated by TCRdb to the late 2010s). The study at large found these results: Blood from ankylosing spondylitis patients appeared to be characterized by a TCR beta motif composed of about eight highly homologous amino acid variants.

For these receptors, no antigen is known. Library preparation was by 5' RACE. Sequencing was performed on an Illumina HiSeq 2500. The public reads were run again by TCRdb, first through fastp at Q25 and then through MiXCR, and only productive beta chains were kept. Entries that share a CDR3 protein sequence are merged under the most common genes and DNA. The sample profile shows about 540,000 distinct CDR3 sequences; about an eighth of them were found once. The biggest ten clones account for under 7.5% of the sample. Sequenced sample: blood, either unsorted or a sorted T cell fraction (not recorded which). The receptor source for this set is a male donor with ankylosing spondylitis.

This clonotype was recorded a few times. The chain recombines TRBV6-1 with TRBJ1-1; 9 bases line up with TRBD1. CDR1 and CDR2 (germline): MNHNS, SASEGT. CDR3 length: 13 amino acids. With 5 bases clipped from V and 7 bases from J, the junction kept 5 bases outside the gene matches. DNA for the CDR3: TGTGCCAGCAGTCCAGGACAGGGGAGTGAAGCTTTCTTT. Translated, it gives CASSPGQGSEAFF.

The chain has TRBV15 and TRBJ2-1; no firm D call. The CDR3 has 11 residues. Per germline, CDR1 LNHNV and CDR2 YYDKDF (reference sequence). V gave up 3 bases and J gave up 6 bases, with 3 bases separating them. CDR3 sequence (DNA): TGTGCCACCAGCAGCTTCAATGAGCAGTTCTTC. It is translated as CATSSFNEQFF.

This clonotype was observed at least ten times. The chain links TRBV5-1 to TRBJ2-1; 9 bases are a match to TRBD2. V was pared by 2 bases and J by 8 bases, with 11 bases of the junction left unmatched. The V gene's germline CDR1 is SGHRS and CDR2 YFSETQ. The CDR3 is made up of 16 amino acids. The CDR3 sequence is CASSLSRGLAGDEQFF. CDR3 nucleotide sequence: TGCGCCAGCAGCTTAAGCCGGGGACTAGCTGGCGATGAGCAGTTCTTC. The variable domain in full, completed from reference TRBV5-1 and TRBJ2-1, reads KAGVTQTPRYLIKTRGQQVTLSCSPISGHRSVSWYQQTPGQGLQFLFEYFSETQRNKGNFPGRFSGRQFSNSRSEMNVSTLELGDSALYLCASSLSRGLAGDEQFFGPGTRLTVL.

The chain combines TRBV9 with TRBJ1-2; 9 nucleotides match TRBD1. CDR1 and CDR2 (germline): SGDLS, YYNGEE. With V trimmed by 4 bases and J by 4 bases, 8 bases remained unmatched. The CDR3 runs 15 residues. The CDR3 region is CASSLRTGDFYGYTF. CDR3 nucleotides: TGTGCCAGCAGCCTCCGGACAGGGGACTTCTATGGCTACACCTTC. Full variable domain (remainder filled in from reference TRBV9 and TRBJ1-2): DSGVTQTPKHLITATGQRVTLRCSPRSGDLSVYWYQQSLDQGLQFLIQYYNGEERAKGNILERFSAQQFPDLHSELNLSSLELGDSALYFCASSLRTGDFYGYTFGSGTRLTVV.

This clonotype was picked up many times. CDR3 sequence reads: CASSSKPGQGYEQYF. For the CDR3, the DNA is TGTGCCAGCAGTTCTAAGCCGGGACAGGGGTACGAGCAGTACTTC. The rearrangement links TRBV12-3 or TRBV12-4 to TRBJ2-7, with 10 bases that match TRBD1. There are 15 residues in the CDR3. After removal of 4 bases from V and 4 bases from J, the junction contained 7 bases not matched to a gene.

This clonotype has just a few counts. The chain carries TRBV20-1 and TRBJ2-5; perhaps TRBD1 as D (6 bases). Trimming removed 5 bases at V and 2 bases at J, with 24 bases between. The CDR3 contains 17 residues. Germline V CDR1 and CDR2: DFQATT, SNEGSKA (reference sequence). DNA for the CDR3: TGCAGTGCTGCCGCTTCAGGGGTCTCCCTTCTACAAGAGACCCAGTACTTC. It is translated as CSAAASGVSLLQETQYF.

V is TRBV4-1 and J is TRBJ2-7; 7 bases are a match to TRBD2. CDR1 and CDR2 (germline): MGHRA, YSYEKL. V lost 0 bases to trimming and J lost 0 bases; unmatched junction nucleotides: 5. The CDR3 consists of 16 residues. CDR3 coding DNA: TGCGCCAGCAGCCAAGAGCTTAGCGGGCTCTCCTACGAGCAGTACTTC. This translates into CASSQELSGLSYEQYF.

This clonotype has a handful of counts. V gene TRBV20-1 combines with J gene TRBJ2-2, with D possibly being TRBD1 (5 bases). Per germline, CDR1 DFQATT and CDR2 SNEGSKA (reference sequence). The CDR3 consists of 16 residues. Trimming stripped 1 base from V and 7 bases from J, with 19 bases between. The CDR3 coding sequence is TGCAGTGCTAGAGCACTCTGGACACGGCCACTCGGGGAGCTGTTTTTT. This codes for CSARALWTRPLGELFF.

In this sample, this clonotype turned up a few times. The genes are TRBV19 and TRBJ2-7; 12 bases fit TRBD2. CDR3 length: 15 residues. Germline V gives CDR1 LNHDA, CDR2 SQIVND (reference sequence). With 7 bases clipped from V and 5 bases from J, the junction kept 9 bases outside the gene matches. This chain's CDR3 is CASKRTSGMENEQYF. CDR3 sequence (DNA): TGTGCCAGTAAAAGGACTAGCGGGATGGAGAACGAGCAGTACTTC.

This clonotype was recorded a few times. The rearrangement uses TRBV5-1 and TRBJ1-2, with 10 nucleotides matching TRBD1. From germline, CDR1 is SGHRS and CDR2 YFSETQ. CDR3 size: 17 residues. The V and J ends lost 0 bases and 6 bases, in that order; junction bases with no gene match: 11. The CDR3: CASSLGQGAALGDGYTF. CDR3 coding DNA: TGCGCCAGCAGCTTGGGACAGGGGGCGGCCCTGGGTGATGGCTACACCTTC. The variable domain in full, completed from reference TRBV5-1 and TRBJ1-2, reads KAGVTQTPRYLIKTRGQQVTLSCSPISGHRSVSWYQQTPGQGLQFLFEYFSETQRNKGNFPGRFSGRQFSNSRSEMNVSTLELGDSALYLCASSLGQGAALGDGYTFGSGTRLTVV.

As for this clonotype: Just one base apart from a much larger clone, this may be a read error. The CDR3 DNA reads as TGTGCCAGCAGCTTACATCAGGACACTGAAGCTTTCTTT. It translates to CASSLHQDTEAFF. The rearrangement joins TRBV7-2 to TRBJ1-1, with D hard to call. The germline CDR1 and CDR2 sequences are SGHTA and FQGNSA. The CDR3 runs to 13 residues. Trimming cost V 2 bases and J 3 bases, with 7 bases left between them.

V is TRBV5-1 and J is TRBJ2-3; D uncertain. Germline V gene lookup returns CDR1 SGHRS and CDR2 YFSETQ. Trimming left V 0 bases short and J 4 bases short, with 9 bases between. The CDR3 runs to 14 residues. CDR3 amino acids: CASSLEDVADTQYF. The CDR3 bases are TGCGCCAGCAGCTTGGAAGACGTGGCAGATACGCAGTATTTT.

This clonotype was seen a handful of times. This chain joins TRBV7-7 and TRBJ2-1, with no clear D. The V gene's germline CDR1 is SSHAT and CDR2 FNYEAQ (reference sequence). The CDR3 length is 13 residues. V was shortened by 0 bases and J by 6 bases, with 6 bases between the two germline ends. CDR3 loop: CASSLANSNEQFF. DNA for the CDR3: TGTGCCAGCAGCTTAGCGAACAGCAATGAGCAGTTCTTC.

In regard to this clonotype: A much larger clone is a single base away; this may be a read error. This rearrangement joins TRBV29-1 to TRBJ2-2, with D perhaps being TRBD1 or TRBD2 (5 bases each). Germline V gene sequence: CDR1 SQVTM, CDR2 ANQGSEA. V gave up 4 bases and J gave up 4 bases, with 10 bases separating them. The CDR3 runs to 13 residues. The CDR3 loop is CSVVLGATGELFF. As DNA, the CDR3 is TGCAGCGTTGTTCTCGGGGCCACCGGGGAGCTGTTTTTT.

The rearrangement links TRBV18 to TRBJ1-2; a weak D match, TRBD1 (6 bases). Germline CDR1 is KGHSH and CDR2 is LQKENI. Trimming cost V 6 bases and J 6 bases, with 11 bases left between them. The CDR3 is 12 residues long. The CDR3 DNA sequence: TGTGCCAGCTCGCAGTACAGGGATGGCTACACCTTC. The encoded protein is CASSQYRDGYTF. The whole variable domain, remainder taken from reference TRBV18 and TRBJ1-2, is NAGVMQNPRHLVRRRGQEARLRCSPMKGHSHVYWYRQLPEEGLKFMVYLQKENIIDESGMPKERFSAEFPKEGPSILRIQQVVRGDSAAYFCASSQYRDGYTFGSGTRLTVV.

This clonotype was seen more than once but under ten times. The V gene is TRBV9, the J gene TRBJ1-3; D is uncertain. The CDR3 totals 14 residues. Germline V gene data show CDR1 as SGDLS and CDR2 as YYNGEE. The V end was cut by 0 bases, the J end by 2 bases, with 6 bases between. The CDR3 nucleotides read TGTGCCAGCAGCGTAGAGACACCTGGAAACACCATATATTTT. Protein product: CASSVETPGNTIYF.

This clonotype was detected many times. This rearrangement joins TRBV5-1 to TRBJ1-1; D might be TRBD1 (5 bases). This CDR3 spans 18 amino acids. The germline CDR1 and CDR2 sequences are SGHRS and YFSETQ. V was clipped by 4 bases and J by 1 base, with 23 bases between them. The CDR3 loop reads CASSLPLRDFMANTEAFF. CDR3 bases: TGCGCCAGCAGCCTACCACTCAGGGATTTTATGGCGAACACTGAAGCTTTCTTT.

For the CDR3, the DNA is TGTGCCAGAAGACCGCCCGCATATGATGAGCAGTTCTTC. It translates to CARRPPAYDEQFF. The gene calls are TRBV12-3 or TRBV12-4 and TRBJ2-1, with D hard to call. Trimming took 9 bases from V and 8 from J, leaving 17 bases between them. This CDR3 is built from 13 residues.

This clonotype was recorded a few times. The gene calls are TRBV9 and TRBJ2-1; D is unresolved. Germline CDR1 reads SGDLS; CDR2 reads YYNGEE. Trimming cost V 3 bases and J 3 bases, with 10 bases left between them. This CDR3 spans 14 amino acids. The CDR3, as DNA: TGTGCCAGCAGCGAACGGACCAACTACAATGAGCAGTTCTTC. Translated, it gives CASSERTNYNEQFF.

This sequence joins TRBV5-1 and TRBJ2-7, with D possibly matching TRBD1 (6 bases). Germline loops: CDR1 SGHRS, CDR2 YFSETQ. The CDR3 sequence is 12 residues long. The V end was cut by 5 bases, the J end by 6 bases, with 12 bases between. Here the CDR3 DNA reads TGCGCCAGCAGACAGGGTTCGGGCGAGCAGTACTTC. Translated, it gives CASRQGSGEQYF.

In this sample, this clonotype turned up many times. This chain uses TRBV12-3 or TRBV12-4 with TRBJ2-7; D not certain. V was shortened by 5 bases and J by 5 bases, with 13 bases between the two germline ends. The CDR3 extends over 13 amino acids. CDR3 DNA sequence: TGTGCCAGCAGTACCCAAGGGTCCCACGAGCAGTACTTC. This gives the protein CASSTQGSHEQYF.

The CDR3 loop reads CSASSGTGDSPLHF. The CDR3 region has the DNA TGCAGCGCTTCCTCCGGGACGGGGGACTCACCCCTCCACTTT. The rearrangement joins TRBV29-1 to TRBJ1-6; weak D call: TRBD1 (5 bases). CDR1 SQVTM and CDR2 ANQGSEA come from the germline V gene. The CDR3 runs 14 residues. The germline V and J ends were trimmed by 7 bases and 10 bases, with 20 bases remaining between them.

This clonotype has only a few counts. The gene calls are TRBV20-1 and TRBJ2-1; 13 nucleotides line up with TRBD2. Trimming took 4 bases from V and 7 from J; bases not matched to a gene: 7. From germline, CDR1 is DFQATT and CDR2 SNEGSKA (reference sequence). The CDR3 totals 15 residues. The CDR3 reads CSATRLAGGSNEQFF. The DNA of the CDR3 is TGCAGTGCTACCCGACTAGCGGGAGGCAGTAATGAGCAGTTCTTC.